These 29 T cell receptor beta chains share one sample of origin, sequenced in a study of T cells in women clearing cervical HPV infection. The assay was immunoSEQ multiplex PCR, and TCRdb's table has in-frame clones only and misses some. The listing records 15,000 to 20,000 clones. Sequenced sample: blood buffy coat. These TCRs come from a woman between 18 and 75 years old with a cervical HPV16 infection that either progressed to CIN3+ or cleared (not recorded which).

Remarks on this clone: Sequencing ends 3 residues short of the CDR3 end; the germline J gene provides the rest. V gene TRBV20-1 combines with J gene TRBJ2-5, with a possible D match to TRBD2 (6 bases). CDR3 length: 16 amino acids. Germline CDR1 is DFQATT and CDR2 is SNEGSKA (reference sequence). Trimming pared 3 bases from V and 2 bases from J, leaving 19 bases between. This chain's CDR3 is CSASKASVTLQETQYF. Partial CDR3 DNA: TGCAGTGCTAGTAAGGCTAGCGTAACATTACAAGAGACC.

Worth noting for this clone: The read terminates 3 residues ahead of where the CDR3 ends, so the germline J gene completes it. The rearrangement uses TRBV6-1 and TRBJ1-2; 9 positions agree with TRBD1. The length of the CDR3 is 15 residues. The germline CDR1 and CDR2 sequences are MNHNS and SASEGT. V shed 4 bases and J 4 bases; nucleotides not matched to a gene: 7. CDR3 bases read: TGTGCCAGCAGTGGAAGACCGGGACAGGGCTATGGC. It encodes CASSGRPGQGYG. The full-length CDR3 reads as CASSGRPGQGYGYTF.

CDR3 DNA (partial): TGTGCCAGCAGCCCCGGGGTGGGGAGGACAGGGGTTACGGATGAG. This sequence encodes CASSPGVGRTGVTDE. The full CDR3 protein reads CASSPGVGRTGVTDEQFF. The rearrangement joins TRBV4-2 to TRBJ2-1, with 9 bases aligning to TRBD1. The read terminates 3 residues before the CDR3 end, so the remaining end is supplied by the germline J gene. The V segment lost 4 bases and the J segment 8 bases; nucleotides outside the gene matches: 18. The CDR3 runs 18 residues. The germline gives CDR1 LGHNA, CDR2 YNFKEQ.

Concerning this clone: Coverage ceases 3 residues before the CDR3 finishes, and the germline J gene fills in the end. The chain has TRBV12-3 or TRBV12-4 and TRBJ2-1; the match to TRBD2 covers 7 bases. The length of the CDR3 is 15 residues. Losses at the gene ends were 4 bases for V and 1 base for J; bases not matched to a gene: 4. The CDR3 bases that were read are TGTGCCAGCAGTTCCCGGGACTATTCCTACAATGAG. Translation: CASSSRDYSYNE. The complete CDR3 sequence is CASSSRDYSYNEQFF.

Comment on this clone: The read finishes 3 residues shy of the CDR3 end, and the germline J gene is used to complete it. The identical CDR3 is also encoded by other nucleotide sequences in the sample. The chain uses TRBV18 and TRBJ1-6; a possible D gene is TRBD1 (5 bases). The CDR3 is made up of 15 amino acids. CDR1 is KGHSH, CDR2 LQKENI, per germline. The V end was cut by 1 base, the J end by 6 bases, with 10 bases between. CDR3 DNA (partial): TGTGCCAGCTCACCACAGGGGTATGGTAATTCACCC. It codes for CASSPQGYGNSP. The full CDR3 protein is CASSPQGYGNSPLHF.

Concerning this clone itself: The missing CDR3 end, 3 residues past where the read stops, is filled in from the germline J gene. The chain employs TRBV19 and TRBJ2-5, with D possibly matching TRBD1 (6 bases). V was shortened by 3 bases and J by 1 base, with 12 bases between the two germline ends. This CDR3 has 15 residues. The V gene's germline CDR1 is LNHDA and CDR2 SQIVND (reference sequence). The covered CDR3 bases are TGTGCCAGTAGTATTCAGACAGGCATCCAAGAGACC. This codes for CASSIQTGIQET. The entire CDR3 reads CASSIQTGIQETQYF.

A remark on this clone: The CDR3 end is not reached by the read, which stops 3 residues before it; the germline J gene fills it in. This chain joins TRBV6-1 and TRBJ2-3; 7 nucleotides line up with TRBD1. This CDR3 is 15 amino acids long. Looked up from germline, CDR1 is MNHNS and CDR2 is SASEGT. CDR3 amino acids: CASSGTGSPEETQYF. The covered CDR3 bases are TGTGCCAGCAGTGGGACAGGATCTCCCGAAGAGACG.

Note on this clone: The CDR3 end lies 3 residues beyond the end of the read and is filled in from the germline J gene. The chain carries TRBV5-1 and TRBJ2-1; D is perhaps TRBD2 (6 bases). Between the trimmed V and J ends, which lost 0 bases and 7 bases, there was a span of 14 bases. The germline gives CDR1 SGHRS, CDR2 YFSETQ. The CDR3 has 15 residues. CDR3 loop: CASSLAGEPTNEQFF. Partial CDR3 DNA: TGCGCCAGCAGCTTGGCGGGGGAGCCCACGAATGAG.

Comment on this clone: The read terminates 3 residues before the CDR3 end, so the remaining end is supplied by the germline J gene. This rearrangement joins TRBV7-2 to TRBJ1-1; 11 bases are a match to TRBD1. The CDR3 has 14 amino acids. V dropped 6 bases and J dropped 3; count of bases not matched to a gene: 3. In germline, CDR1 is SGHTA, CDR2 FQGNSA. CDR3 DNA, as far as it was read: TGTGCCAGCAGTACGGGACAGGGGGACACTGAA. It translates to CASSTGQGDTE. The full-length CDR3 reads as CASSTGQGDTEAFF.

Turning to this clone: The CDR3 end falls 3 residues outside the read, so it is completed with the germline J gene. V usage is TRBV7-9 and J usage is TRBJ2-7, with 7 bases aligning to TRBD2. Germline V gives CDR1 SEHNR, CDR2 FQNEAQ (reference sequence). Trimming at V came to 6 bases and at J to 3 bases, leaving 8 bases not matched to a gene. This CDR3 region has 14 residues. The part of the CDR3 DNA that was read is TGTGCCAGCAGATTATCCGGGACTAACTACGAG. As protein: CASRLSGTNYE. The full CDR3 protein reads CASRLSGTNYEQYF.

Comment on this clone: One end of the junction is discordant with germline, which a read error may explain. Sequencing ends 3 residues short of the CDR3 end; the germline J gene provides the rest. This sequence joins TRBV4-2 and TRBJ1-1; weak D call: TRBD1 (5 bases). The length of the CDR3 is 15 residues. Germline values: CDR1 LGHNA, CDR2 YNFKEQ. The DNA read from the CDR3 is TGCGCCAGCAGCCAACAATCAGGGTGGAACACTGAA. Translating gives CASSQQSGWNTE. The entire CDR3 reads CASSQQSGWNTEAFF.

With respect to this clone: The read is 3 residues too short to cover the CDR3 end, so that end is filled in from the germline J gene. V and J are TRBV10-3 and TRBJ2-7; 12 bases map to TRBD2. The CDR3 is made up of 16 amino acids. Germline V gene data show CDR1 as ENHRY and CDR2 as SYGVKD. Germline trimming cut 5 bases from V and 6 bases from J; bases unmatched to any gene: 11. The DNA read from the CDR3 is TGTGCCATCAGTTTTACTAGCGGGGGGCCGGGCGGCGAG. It is translated as CAISFTSGGPGGE. The entire CDR3 protein reads CAISFTSGGPGGEQYF.

Concerning this clone itself: The DNA ends 3 residues before the CDR3 does, and the rest of the CDR3 is filled in from the germline J gene. V and J are TRBV7-2 and TRBJ2-7; D might be TRBD1 (5 bases). CDR1 and CDR2 (germline): SGHTA, FQGNSA. The CDR3 runs to 13 residues. V lost 1 base to trimming and J lost 3 bases, with 7 bases between them. The CDR3 sequence: CASSLDRSYEQYF. The CDR3 DNA, read in part, is TGTGCCAGCAGCTTAGACAGGAGCTACGAG.

Note on this clone: The read ends 3 residues before the CDR3 terminus; that terminus is restored from the germline J gene. V gene TRBV18 combines with J gene TRBJ2-1; 10 nucleotides align to TRBD2. The length of the CDR3 is 14 residues. The V gene end was trimmed by 0 bases and the J gene end by 9 bases; junction bases not matched to a gene: 2. The V gene's germline CDR1 is KGHSH and CDR2 LQKENI. The CDR3 spells CASSPPRTSGEQFF. The covered CDR3 bases are TGTGCCAGCTCACCACCGAGGACTAGCGGTGAG.

With regard to this clone: The read finishes 3 residues shy of the CDR3 end, and the germline J gene is used to complete it. The V gene is TRBV5-4, the J gene TRBJ1-2; 9 bases match TRBD1. CDR3 size: 15 residues. CDR1 is SGHNT, CDR2 YYREEE, per germline (reference sequence). The CDR3 protein is CASSRGGDRGSGYTF. The covered CDR3 bases are TGTGCCAGCAGCCGGGGGGGCGACAGGGGGAGCGGC.

To note about this clone: The sequence runs out 3 residues before the end of the CDR3; the remainder is reconstructed from the germline J gene. The chain employs TRBV2 and TRBJ1-3; D is unresolved. V lost 2 bases and J lost 0, with 11 bases in between. Germline-derived CDR1 and CDR2 are SNHLY and FYNNEI. CDR3 length: 16 amino acids. CDR3 amino acids: CASSEIRAGSGNTIYF. CDR3 DNA, as far as it was read: TGTGCCAGCAGTGAAATTAGGGCAGGCTCTGGAAACACC.

As to this clone: The read ends 3 residues shy of where the CDR3 ends; the end is completed using the germline J gene. This chain joins TRBV20-1 and TRBJ1-5; TRBD1 might be the D (5 bases). From germline, CDR1 is DFQATT and CDR2 SNEGSKA (reference sequence). Trimming took off 6 bases at V and 6 bases at J, with 21 bases between the two ends. CDR3 length: 15 residues. CDR3 residues: CSANDDRGLSQPQHF. The part of the CDR3 DNA that was read is TGCAGTGCCAATGACGACAGAGGATTAAGTCAGCCC.

Comments on this clone: The read terminates 3 residues before the CDR3 end, so the remaining end is supplied by the germline J gene. The rearrangement links TRBV20-1 to TRBJ2-7; D is ambiguous. CDR1 and CDR2 (germline): DFQATT, SNEGSKA (reference sequence). The CDR3 sequence is 16 residues long. Trimming removed 6 bases at V and 0 bases at J, with 21 bases between. This chain's CDR3 is CSAHEPRSSGSYEQYF. Partial CDR3 DNA: TGCAGTGCCCACGAACCGAGATCCTCGGGCTCCTACGAG.

Of note for this clone: The sequence runs out 3 residues before the end of the CDR3; the remainder is reconstructed from the germline J gene. The rearrangement joins TRBV2 to TRBJ1-1; a weak D match, TRBD1 (6 bases). Between the trimmed V and J ends, which lost 10 bases and 0 bases, there was a span of 18 bases. The length of the CDR3 is 15 residues. CDR1 SNHLY and CDR2 FYNNEI come from the germline V gene. CDR3 amino acids: CATTRWGTLNTEAFF. CDR3 DNA, as far as it was read: TGTGCCACCACCCGGTGGGGGACATTGAACACTGAA.

In regard to this clone: The read finishes 3 residues shy of the CDR3 end, and the germline J gene is used to complete it. The chain carries TRBV18 and TRBJ1-4; TRBD1 matches 8 bases. The CDR3 sequence is 15 residues long. Germline lookup yields CDR1 KGHSH and CDR2 LQKENI. V gave up 2 bases and J gave up 6 bases; unmatched junction bases: 5. The sequenced part of the CDR3 DNA is TGTGCCAGCTCACCAGGGACAGGCCGATATGAAAAA. Translation gives CASSPGTGRYEK. The full CDR3 is CASSPGTGRYEKLFF.

Regarding this clone: The junction departs from germline at one end; a sequencing error may be responsible. The read is 3 residues too short to cover the CDR3 end, so that end is filled in from the germline J gene. At the DNA level, this CDR3 is encoded by other sequences in the same sample as well. The chain carries TRBV19 and TRBJ2-1; the D gene is possibly TRBD2 (5 bases). CDR1 is LNHDA, CDR2 SQIVND, per germline (reference sequence). There are 13 residues in the CDR3. The CDR3 bases that were read are TGTGCCAGGAGTATCACGGGGAACAATGAG. It translates to CARSITGNNE. The whole CDR3 protein is CARSITGNNEQFF.

In the case of this clone: The read halts 3 residues ahead of the CDR3 end, with the missing end drawn from the germline J gene. This rearrangement joins TRBV30 to TRBJ2-7; 10 bases align to TRBD1. The CDR3 is 14 amino acids. V trimming: 3 bases; J trimming: 3 bases; junction bases outside the gene matches: 5. Germline values: CDR1 GTSNPN, CDR2 SVGIG (reference sequence). CDR3 bases read: TGTGCCTGGAGCGGGACAGGGGTTATCTACGAG. Amino acid sequence: CAWSGTGVIYE. In full, the CDR3 is CAWSGTGVIYEQYF.

In regard to this clone: The read falls 3 residues short of the CDR3 end, and the missing part is taken from the germline J gene. This chain uses TRBV20-1 with TRBJ2-2; 9 bases match TRBD2. V dropped 4 bases and J dropped 3; count of bases not matched to a gene: 9. CDR1 DFQATT and CDR2 SNEGSKA come from the germline V gene (reference sequence). The CDR3 has 16 amino acids. The sequenced CDR3 bases are TGCAGTGCTATGATAGCGGGAGCGGGGTACACCGGGGAG. This translates into CSAMIAGAGYTGE. The full CDR3 sequence reads CSAMIAGAGYTGELFF.

Worth noting for this clone: One end of the junction does not line up with germline, which may come from a read error. The sequence runs out 3 residues before the end of the CDR3; the remainder is reconstructed from the germline J gene. This sequence joins TRBV10-3 and TRBJ2-2; D is perhaps TRBD2 (6 bases). The CDR3 extends over 13 amino acids. Germline-derived CDR1 and CDR2 are ENHRY and SYGVKD. The part of the CDR3 DNA that was read is TGTGCCATCAGTAACACAAACACCGGGGGG. The encoded protein is CAISNTNTGG. The entire CDR3 protein reads CAISNTNTGGLFF.

The CDR3 here is CSASAQNQETQYF. Partial CDR3 DNA: TGCAGTGCTAGCGCCCAGAACCAAGAGACC. The chain combines TRBV20-1 with TRBJ2-5; the D is unclear. The CDR3 goes on 3 residues after the read ends, and that part is filled in from the germline J gene. Trimming cost V 3 bases and J 0 bases, with 8 bases left between them. This CDR3 is built from 13 residues. From germline, CDR1 is DFQATT and CDR2 SNEGSKA (reference sequence).

Here the CDR3 reads CAISEVEGPPYEQYF. CDR3 DNA (partial): TGTGCCATCAGTGAGGTAGAGGGTCCACCTTACGAG. This sequence joins TRBV10-3 and TRBJ2-7, with a weak D call TRBD2 (5 bases). The read terminates 3 residues ahead of where the CDR3 ends, so the germline J gene completes it. The CDR3 loop spans 15 amino acids. V dropped 2 bases and J dropped 4 bases, with 15 bases sitting between them. The V gene's germline CDR1 is ENHRY and CDR2 SYGVKD.

This clone ranks as medium-sized in terms of frequency. The read terminates 3 residues before the CDR3 end, so the remaining end is supplied by the germline J gene. This sequence joins TRBV19 and TRBJ2-3, with 9 bases matching TRBD1. Losses at the gene ends were 10 bases for V and 8 bases for J; bases not matched to a gene: 7. The CDR3 covers 12 residues. CDR1 is LNHDA, CDR2 SQIVND, per germline (reference sequence). The chain's CDR3 is CATETGGGTQYF. Partial CDR3 DNA: TGTGCCACCGAGACAGGGGGGGGTACG.

Concerning this clone: A read error may produce the germline difference seen at one junction end. The read is 3 residues too short to cover the CDR3 end, so that end is filled in from the germline J gene. The chain combines TRBV7-7 with TRBJ2-7, with a weak D call TRBD2 (6 bases). Germline V lookup: CDR1 SSHAT, CDR2 FNYEAQ (reference sequence). CDR3 length: 16 residues. The sequenced part of the CDR3 DNA is TGTGCTAGCAGCTTAAGACCGGGGGTCGACTCCTACGAG. This encodes CASSLRPGVDSYE. In full, the CDR3 reads CASSLRPGVDSYEQYF. The full variable domain, in which reference TRBV7-7 and TRBJ2-7 provide the parts outside the CDR3, is GAGVSQSPRYKVTKRGQDVTLRCDPISSHATLYWYQQALGQGPEFLTYFNYEAQPDKSGLPSDRFSAERPEGSISTLTIQRTEQRDSAMYRCASSLRPGVDSYEQYFGPGTRLTVT.

To note about this clone: The read ends 3 residues shy of where the CDR3 ends; the end is completed using the germline J gene. The chain combines TRBV5-1 with TRBJ2-3; 7 bases match TRBD1. Germline CDR1 reads SGHRS; CDR2 reads YFSETQ. The CDR3 totals 14 residues. CDR3 DNA (partial): TGCGCCAGCAGCTTGGGGGACAGCAATCAGCCG. Translating gives CASSLGDSNQP. In full, the CDR3 reads CASSLGDSNQPQYF.